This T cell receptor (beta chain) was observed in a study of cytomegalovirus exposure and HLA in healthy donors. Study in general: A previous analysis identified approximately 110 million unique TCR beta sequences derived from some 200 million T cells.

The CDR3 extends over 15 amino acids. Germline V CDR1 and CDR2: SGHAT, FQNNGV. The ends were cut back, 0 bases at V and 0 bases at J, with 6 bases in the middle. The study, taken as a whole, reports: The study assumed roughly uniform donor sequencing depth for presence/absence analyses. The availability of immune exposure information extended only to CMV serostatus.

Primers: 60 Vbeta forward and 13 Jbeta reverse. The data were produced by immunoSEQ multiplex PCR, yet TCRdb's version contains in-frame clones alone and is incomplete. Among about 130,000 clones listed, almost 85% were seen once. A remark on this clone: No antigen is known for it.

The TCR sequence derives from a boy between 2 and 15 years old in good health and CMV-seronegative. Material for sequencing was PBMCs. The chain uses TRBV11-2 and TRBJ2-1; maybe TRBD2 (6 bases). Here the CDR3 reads CASSLDGSSYNEQFF. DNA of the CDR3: TGTGCCAGCAGCTTAGACGGGAGCTCCTACAATGAGCAGTTCTTC.